The T cell receptor beta chain under discussion was sequenced for a study of human T cells and chemical hapten exposure. Whole-study context: Across samples, TCR yields varied, mostly owing to small differences in pooled library volumes. Study-level points and caveats: The number of TCRs above 1 in 1000 frequency did not change after DPC sensitization.

Time point here: healthy volunteer bleed at 6 weeks. Total RNA was extracted from unfractionated whole blood. CDR3 size: 15 residues. The germline CDR1 and CDR2 sequences are KGHSH and LQKENI. The V and J ends lost 6 bases and 6 bases respectively, with 19 bases between them. This clonotype was picked up many times. Its antigen remains unknown. For the library, individual cDNA molecules each received unique molecular identifiers. Under the authors' procedure: Sampled TCR counts reached a median of approximately 100,000 per sample, with values ranging from about 23,224 to 700,000. TCRdb redid the calling of the RACE reads with MiXCR, one entry per CDR3 protein. TCRdb's processing, not the study's, gives the V and J calls here. The repertoire holds more than 75,000 distinct CDR3 sequences, with roughly 8.6% as singletons.

The sample taken for sequencing was whole blood. The V and J genes are TRBV18 and TRBJ2-3; perhaps D is TRBD1 or TRBD2 (5 bases each). This TCR was sampled from a male donor in good health. Some clones in this sample may be carry-over from other donors' samples. The CDR3 is CASSPSYGTTDTQYF. The DNA of the CDR3 is TGTGCCAGCTCCCCAAGCTACGGGACGACGGATACGCAGTATTTT.